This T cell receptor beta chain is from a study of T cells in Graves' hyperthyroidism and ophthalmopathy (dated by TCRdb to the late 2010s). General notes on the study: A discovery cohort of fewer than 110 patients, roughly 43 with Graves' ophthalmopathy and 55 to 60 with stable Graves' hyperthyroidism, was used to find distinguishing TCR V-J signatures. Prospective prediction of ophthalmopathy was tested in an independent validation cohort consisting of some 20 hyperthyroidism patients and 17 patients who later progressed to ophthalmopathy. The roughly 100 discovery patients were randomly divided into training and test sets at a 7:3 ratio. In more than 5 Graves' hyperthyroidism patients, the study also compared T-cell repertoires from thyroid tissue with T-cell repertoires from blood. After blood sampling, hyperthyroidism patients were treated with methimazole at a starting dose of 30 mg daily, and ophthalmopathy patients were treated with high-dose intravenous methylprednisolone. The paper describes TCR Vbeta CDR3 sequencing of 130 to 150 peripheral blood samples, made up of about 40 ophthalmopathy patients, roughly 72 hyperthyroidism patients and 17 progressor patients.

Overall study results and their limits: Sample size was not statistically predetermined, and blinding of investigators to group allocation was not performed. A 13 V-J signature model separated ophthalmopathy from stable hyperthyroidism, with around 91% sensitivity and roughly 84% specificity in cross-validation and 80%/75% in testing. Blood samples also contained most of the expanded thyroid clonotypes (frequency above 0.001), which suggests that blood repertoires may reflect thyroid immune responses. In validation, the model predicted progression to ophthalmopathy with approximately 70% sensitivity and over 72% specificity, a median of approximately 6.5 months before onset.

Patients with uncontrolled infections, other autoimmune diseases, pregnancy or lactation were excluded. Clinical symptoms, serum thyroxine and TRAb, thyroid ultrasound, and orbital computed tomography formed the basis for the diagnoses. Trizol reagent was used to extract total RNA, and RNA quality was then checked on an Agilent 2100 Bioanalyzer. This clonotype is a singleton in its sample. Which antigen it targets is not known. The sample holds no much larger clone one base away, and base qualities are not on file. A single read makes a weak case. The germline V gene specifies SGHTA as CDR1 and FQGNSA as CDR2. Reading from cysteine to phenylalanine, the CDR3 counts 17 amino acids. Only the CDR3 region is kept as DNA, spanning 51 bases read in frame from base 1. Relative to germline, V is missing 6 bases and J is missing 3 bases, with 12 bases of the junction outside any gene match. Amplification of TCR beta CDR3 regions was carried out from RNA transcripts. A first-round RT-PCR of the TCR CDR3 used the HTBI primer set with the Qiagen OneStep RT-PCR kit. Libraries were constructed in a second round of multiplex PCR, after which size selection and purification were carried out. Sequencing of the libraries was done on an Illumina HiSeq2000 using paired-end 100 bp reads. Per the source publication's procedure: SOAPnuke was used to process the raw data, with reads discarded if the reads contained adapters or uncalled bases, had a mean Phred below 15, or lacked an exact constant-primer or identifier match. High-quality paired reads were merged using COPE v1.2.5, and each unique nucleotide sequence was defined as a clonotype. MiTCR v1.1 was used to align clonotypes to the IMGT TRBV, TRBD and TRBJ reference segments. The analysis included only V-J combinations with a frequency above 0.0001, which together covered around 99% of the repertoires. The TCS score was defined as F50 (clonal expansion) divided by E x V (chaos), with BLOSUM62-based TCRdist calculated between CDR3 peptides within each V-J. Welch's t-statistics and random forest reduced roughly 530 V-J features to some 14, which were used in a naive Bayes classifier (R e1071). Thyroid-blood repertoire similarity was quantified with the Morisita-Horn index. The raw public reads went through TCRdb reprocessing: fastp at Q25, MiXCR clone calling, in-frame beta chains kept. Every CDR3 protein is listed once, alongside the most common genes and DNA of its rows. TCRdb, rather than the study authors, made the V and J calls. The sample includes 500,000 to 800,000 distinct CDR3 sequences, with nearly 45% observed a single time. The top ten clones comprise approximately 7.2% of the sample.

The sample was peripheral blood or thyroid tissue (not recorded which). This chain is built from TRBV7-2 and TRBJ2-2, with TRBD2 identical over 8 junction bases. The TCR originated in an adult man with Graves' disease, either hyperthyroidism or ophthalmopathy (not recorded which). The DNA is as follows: TGTGCCAGCAGACGGGGTCAGGGACTAGTGTACACCGGGGAGCTGTTTTTT. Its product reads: CASRRGQGLVYTGELFF.